This TCR beta chain was documented in a study of shared T cell receptors in the human thymus. V lost 9 bases, J lost 4 bases, and 10 bases stayed unmatched. The CDR3 totals 14 residues. Germline lookup yields CDR1 SGHRS and CDR2 YFSETQ. The data were produced by immunoSEQ multiplex PCR, yet TCRdb's version contains in-frame clones alone and is incomplete. The table records about 660,000 clones, around 87% of them present only once. The sample was also reused in another study, on human thymus T cells. That paper notes: V and J genes seemed to be used with bias in thymic and blood repertoires. What related research reported was that thymic repertoires overlapped highly among unrelated individuals.

Material: thymocytes. The TCR comes from a boy under two years old with a congenital heart defect. The chain uses TRBV5-1 and TRBJ2-3, with TRBD1 matching over 8 bases. CDR3 DNA: TGCGCCACTAGGTATACAGGGGGATCAGATACGCAGTATTTT. This sequence encodes CATRYTGGSDTQYF.